The clone carrying this TCR beta chain has ten or more counts. Antigen unknown. This entry is derived from a study of T cell responses to AZD1222 COVID-19 vaccine. Study-wide results and caveats: Regions left unmutated in variants are reportedly the target of nearly half of spike-specific TCRs.

Between the trimmed V and J ends, which lost 4 bases and 4 bases, there was a span of 10 bases. The CDR3 is 13 residues long. Germline V gene lookup returns CDR1 LGHNA and CDR2 YNFKEQ. TCRdb keeps only in-frame clones here, not all; method: immunoSEQ multiplex PCR. There are more than 95,000 clones in the sample; about 91% occur only once, and 35% to 45% lies in the top ten. The clonotype was recovered from an adult who received the AZD1222 COVID-19 vaccine. V gene TRBV4-2 combines with J gene TRBJ1-1; D is unclear. Sequences were derived from peripheral blood, sampled 28 days after the second AZD1222 dose. For the CDR3, the DNA is TGTGCCAGCAGCCTAGGATTAGGCACTGAAGCTTTCTTT. Translating it yields CASSLGLGTEAFF.